This TCR beta chain was sequenced for a study of vaccination and CD4 T cells after COVID-19. Scientists ran DNA taken from cultured CD4+ T cells through the Oncomine TCR Beta short-read assay for sequencing. TCRdb reprocessed the PCR reads with MiXCR, giving one entry per CDR3 protein. There are about 10,000 distinct CDR3 sequences in the sample; approximately 40% occur only once, and 29% lies in the top ten. The table lists this clonotype with a few counts. The antigen remains undetermined. Trimming removed 1 base from V and 3 bases from J, with 25 bases in between. Germline V gene lookup returns CDR1 MNHNS and CDR2 SASEGT. This CDR3 has 20 amino acids. Treatment specified: approximately 11-day PBMC culture with coronavirus spike peptide pools or control peptides (ViraFEST assay). Expanded clonotypes were found by TCR sequencing after peptide-pool stimulation (ViraFEST). Positive tests by PCR, dated March to December 2020, predated US Alpha, Beta and Delta variants. Alongside 7.5 to 10 IU/ml IL-2 and roughly 9.5 ug/ml peptide pools, PBMCs were cultured at about 2.2 million per well.

The chain couples TRBV6-1 to TRBJ2-1, with TRBD2 as a possible D gene (5 bases). This TCR was recovered from a human donor who had recovered from COVID-19. The sequenced sample consisted of CD4+ T cells from blood, cultured in vitro. DNA of the CDR3: TGTGCCAGCAGTGAAGTCGGCAGGACTTTCCTAGCCTCACGCTACAATGAGCAGTTCTTC. Protein sequence: CASSEVGRTFLASRYNEQFF.